Listed below are T cell receptor beta chains from one sample, sequenced in a study of CD8 T cell repertoires and HIV-1 epitope variants. Only in-frame clones appear in the TCRdb table, and some are missing; sequencing was by immunoSEQ multiplex PCR. The table includes 4,500 or so clones, around 65% detected once. Their specific antigens are unknown. The sample comprised cultured CD8+ T cells derived from PBMCs. All receptors come from a male donor with HIV. CDR3s include the opening cysteine and the closing phenylalanine or tryptophan. Fields, in order: J gene, clone size, CDR3 length, V gene, D gene, CDR3 DNA, CDR3 protein. A D gene is named only where the DNA matches it firmly. Clone size appears in some rows only: once, few, many, or a class for an expanded clone.

J: TRBJ2-1; size: NA; length: 15; V: TRBV6-5; D: NA; DNA: TGTGCCAGCAGACTTTCAGGGGGGTCCTACAATGAGCAGTTCTTC; CDR3: CASRLSGGSYNEQFF
J: TRBJ2-7; size: NA; length: 16; V: TRBV27; D: NA; DNA: TGTGCCAGCAGTCTCAAGATTCCACCCCCCTCCTACGAGCAGTACTTC; CDR3: CASSLKIPPPSYEQYF
J: TRBJ1-2; size: few; length: 14; V: TRBV27; D: TRBD1; DNA: TGTGCCAGCAGTTTATCGGGGACAGGCTATGGCTACACCTTC; CDR3: CASSLSGTGYGYTF
J: TRBJ2-7; size: NA; length: 13; V: TRBV1; D: NA; DNA: TGCACCAGCAGCCATTCTCTGCGGTACGAGCAGTACTTC; CDR3: CTSSHSLRYEQYF
J: TRBJ2-7; size: few; length: 14; V: TRBV11-3; D: TRBD1; DNA: TGTGCCAGCAGCTTGGGACAGTACCTTCGTGAGCAGTACTTC; CDR3: CASSLGQYLREQYF
J: TRBJ1-1; size: NA; length: 15; V: TRBV7-2; D: NA; DNA: TGTGCCAGCAGCTTAAATGGGGGTTCCAACACTGAAGCTTTCTTT; CDR3: CASSLNGGSNTEAFF
J: TRBJ1-2; size: NA; length: 16; V: TRBV10-3; D: NA; DNA: TGTGCCATCAGTGGGGCAGAAAACAACCAAAACTATGGCTACACCTTC; CDR3: CAISGAENNQNYGYTF
J: TRBJ1-6; size: NA; length: 13; V: TRBV5-4; D: NA; DNA: TGTGCCAGCAGCTTGGGTGCGGTTTCACCCCTCCACTTT; CDR3: CASSLGAVSPLHF
J: TRBJ1-1; size: NA; length: 13; V: TRBV6-5; D: NA; DNA: TGTGCCAGCAGTACAGGTGGGGACACTGAAGCTTTCTTT; CDR3: CASSTGGDTEAFF
J: TRBJ1-5; size: NA; length: 14; V: TRBV27; D: NA; DNA: TGTGCCAGCAGGGGCATGTCGGGCAATCAGCCCCAGCATTTT; CDR3: CASRGMSGNQPQHF
J: TRBJ1-2; size: few; length: 14; V: TRBV27; D: NA; DNA: TGTGCCAGCAGGCCTATAACAGGGATTCATGGCTACACCTTC; CDR3: CASRPITGIHGYTF
J: TRBJ2-7; size: NA; length: 13; V: TRBV15; D: NA; DNA: TGTGCCACCAGCGACGGGGTCTCCTACGAGCAGTACTTC; CDR3: CATSDGVSYEQYF
J: TRBJ1-1; size: NA; length: 14; V: TRBV6-5; D: NA; DNA: TGTGCCAGCACCCCGGGTGGGGGTTCGACTGAAGCTTTCTTT; CDR3: CASTPGGGSTEAFF
J: TRBJ2-7; size: NA; length: 14; V: TRBV9; D: TRBD2; DNA: TGTGCCAGCAGTGGGGGCGGGGGGGCTGACGAGCAGTACTTC; CDR3: CASSGGGGADEQYF
J: TRBJ2-7; size: NA; length: 16; V: TRBV5-4; D: TRBD1; DNA: TGTGCCAGCAGCTTGGACTTAAGACAGGGGTTGTACGAGCAGTACTTC; CDR3: CASSLDLRQGLYEQYF
J: TRBJ2-2; size: NA; length: 13; V: TRBV18; D: NA; DNA: TGTGCCAGCTCACCCTCGGGGCCCGGGGAGCTGTTTTTT; CDR3: CASSPSGPGELFF
J: TRBJ2-5; size: NA; length: 14; V: TRBV11-3; D: TRBD1; DNA: TGTGCCAGCAGCTTGGACAGGTCCCAAGAGACCCAGTACTTC; CDR3: CASSLDRSQETQYF
J: TRBJ2-7; size: NA; length: 12; V: TRBV5-4; D: NA; DNA: TGTGCCAGCAGTCTGGCCTCCTACGAGCAGTACTTC; CDR3: CASSLASYEQYF
J: TRBJ2-3; size: NA; length: 15; V: TRBV9; D: NA; DNA: TGTGCCAGCAGCGTAGTAGGCAGTAGCACAGATACGCAGTATTTT; CDR3: CASSVVGSSTDTQYF
J: TRBJ1-6; size: NA; length: 12; V: TRBV27; D: NA; DNA: TGTGCCAGCAGCCCTCAAAATTCACCCCTCCACTTT; CDR3: CASSPQNSPLHF
J: TRBJ2-2; size: NA; length: 17; V: TRBV13; D: TRBD2; DNA: TGTGCCAGCAGCTTAGGTTGGGCTAGCGGGAGCACCGGGGAGCTGTTTTTT; CDR3: CASSLGWASGSTGELFF
J: TRBJ2-7; size: NA; length: 13; V: TRBV4-2; D: NA; DNA: TGTGCCAGCAGCCAAGTTCTAGGAGGAGAGCAGTACTTC; CDR3: CASSQVLGGEQYF
J: TRBJ1-1; size: NA; length: 14; V: TRBV10-3; D: NA; DNA: TGTGCCAGCAGTTACTTGGATATGAACACTGAAGCTTTCTTT; CDR3: CASSYLDMNTEAFF
J: TRBJ2-5; size: NA; length: 15; V: TRBV15; D: TRBD1; DNA: TGTGCCACCAGCAGAGCCCGGACAGGGGTCGAGACCCAGTACTTC; CDR3: CATSRARTGVETQYF
J: TRBJ1-5; size: NA; length: 13; V: TRBV7-2; D: NA; DNA: TGTGCCAGCAGCTTACGGCCTAATCAGCCCCAGCATTTT; CDR3: CASSLRPNQPQHF
J: TRBJ2-3; size: NA; length: 15; V: TRBV6-1; D: TRBD2; DNA: TGTGCCAGCAGTGAGACTAGCGGGAGGCCAGATACGCAGTATTTT; CDR3: CASSETSGRPDTQYF
J: TRBJ2-3; size: few; length: 16; V: TRBV15; D: TRBD2; DNA: TGTGCCACCAGCTCCTCCCTAGCGGGGCTCACAGATACGCAGTATTTT; CDR3: CATSSSLAGLTDTQYF
J: TRBJ1-2; size: NA; length: 12; V: TRBV28; D: NA; DNA: TGTGCCAGCAGTTTATCCAAATATGGCTACACCTTC; CDR3: CASSLSKYGYTF
J: TRBJ2-7; size: once; length: 15; V: TRBV6-6; D: TRBD1; DNA: TGTGCCAGCAGTACCGGACAGGGGTATCGATCCGGGCAGTACTTC; CDR3: CASSTGQGYRSGQYF
J: TRBJ2-7; size: few; length: 15; V: TRBV7-9; D: TRBD1; DNA: TGTGCCAGCAGCTCCCGAGGACAGGGCCCCTACGAGCAGTACTTC; CDR3: CASSSRGQGPYEQYF
J: TRBJ2-7; size: NA; length: 13; V: TRBV5-6; D: NA; DNA: TGTGCCAGCAGCTCGGACAAGGACTACGAGCAGTACTTC; CDR3: CASSSDKDYEQYF
J: TRBJ2-1; size: NA; length: 16; V: TRBV27; D: NA; DNA: TGTGCCAGCATGGGAGGTAGCTGGAGCTCCTACAATGAGCAGTTCTTC; CDR3: CASMGGSWSSYNEQFF
J: TRBJ2-1; size: NA; length: 14; V: TRBV13; D: TRBD2; DNA: TGTGCCAGCAGCTCCACTAGCGACTACAATGAGCAGTTCTTC; CDR3: CASSSTSDYNEQFF
J: TRBJ1-1; size: few; length: 14; V: TRBV6-6; D: NA; DNA: TGTGCCAGCAGTTACTTGGATATGAACACTGAAGCTTTCTTT; CDR3: CASSYLDMNTEAFF
J: TRBJ2-7; size: NA; length: 13; V: TRBV9; D: TRBD2; DNA: TGTGCCAGCAGCGTATCGGGAGGGGAGGTGCAGTACTTC; CDR3: CASSVSGGEVQYF
J: TRBJ2-7; size: NA; length: 14; V: TRBV28; D: NA; DNA: TGTGCCAGCAGTTCAGGGCTGTCGGATTACGAGCAGTACTTC; CDR3: CASSSGLSDYEQYF
J: TRBJ2-7; size: few; length: 15; V: TRBV4-1; D: TRBD2; DNA: TGCGCCAGCAGCCAAGGAGCGGGGAGTTCCTACGAGCAGTACTTC; CDR3: CASSQGAGSSYEQYF
J: TRBJ1-2; size: NA; length: 16; V: TRBV11-2; D: NA; DNA: TGCGCCAGCAGCCAAGATCCCCCAGACTTGGACTATGGCTACACCTTC; CDR3: CASSQDPPDLDYGYTF
J: TRBJ2-7; size: NA; length: 13; V: TRBV27; D: NA; DNA: TGTGCCAGCAGTTTACGGGCCCTCTACGAGCAGTACTTC; CDR3: CASSLRALYEQYF
J: TRBJ2-7; size: NA; length: 13; V: TRBV6-5; D: NA; DNA: TGTGCCAGCAGTTACTTCGGGGCCTACGAGCAGTACTTC; CDR3: CASSYFGAYEQYF
J: TRBJ2-5; size: NA; length: 15; V: TRBV28; D: NA; DNA: TGTGCCAGCAGCTCATCCAAGTACAGGGAAGAGACCCAGTACTTC; CDR3: CASSSSKYREETQYF
J: TRBJ1-6; size: few; length: 16; V: TRBV18; D: NA; DNA: TGTGCCAGCTCATTCGGCCGGAGCTCCTATAATTCACCCCTCCACTTT; CDR3: CASSFGRSSYNSPLHF
J: TRBJ2-5; size: once; length: 13; V: TRBV7-7; D: NA; DNA: TGTGCCAGCAGCCCCTCGACCGCGGAGACCCAGTACTTC; CDR3: CASSPSTAETQYF
J: TRBJ2-5; size: NA; length: 16; V: TRBV5-1; D: NA; DNA: TGCGCCAGCAGCTTGGTCTTTGGCCGGATCGAAGAGACCCAGTACTTC; CDR3: CASSLVFGRIEETQYF
J: TRBJ2-3; size: NA; length: 16; V: TRBV2; D: NA; DNA: TGTGCCAGCAGTGAATTGGGGGTGGTCGGCACAGATACGCAGTATTTT; CDR3: CASSELGVVGTDTQYF
J: TRBJ2-7; size: NA; length: 15; V: TRBV9; D: TRBD1; DNA: TGTGCCAGCAGCCCCACAGGGGGCAAATCCTACGAGCAGTACTTC; CDR3: CASSPTGGKSYEQYF